This entry lists 10 T cell receptor beta chains sequenced from one sample in a study of blood T cell repertoires in COVID-19. The repertoire was sequenced with immunoSEQ multiplex PCR; TCRdb's copy has only in-frame clones and lacks some. The sample yields under 300,000 clones, about nine tenths seen once. Material: PBMCs or T cells enriched from blood (not recorded which). These receptors were obtained from a woman aged 18 to 35 who had recovered from COVID-19.

This clone was counted between two and nine times. This sample also contains other DNA sequences that code for the same CDR3. The genes are TRBV4-2 and TRBJ2-7; 12 nucleotides align to TRBD2. With 0 bases clipped from V and 1 base from J, the junction kept 1 base outside the gene matches. Per the germline V gene, CDR1 is LGHNA and CDR2 is YNFKEQ. The length of the CDR3 is 16 residues. The CDR3 DNA follows: TGTGCCAGCAGCCAAGATACTAGCGGGAGGTCCTACGAGCAGTACTTC. This encodes CASSQDTSGRSYEQYF.

This clone was found once. DNA for the CDR3: TGCGCCAGCAGCTTTGGACAGGCCTCTATTAGCTCCTACAATGAGCAGTTCTTC. This codes for CASSFGQASISSYNEQFF. J is TRBJ2-1 and V is TRBV5-1, with TRBD1 matching 7 bases. The CDR3 consists of 18 residues. V trimming: 2 bases; J trimming: 0 bases; junction bases outside the gene matches: 11. CDR1 SGHRS and CDR2 YFSETQ come from the germline V gene.

The CDR3 sequence: CASTTPTGRYGYTF. CDR3 sequence (DNA): TGTGCCAGTACGACCCCTACAGGACGCTATGGCTACACCTTC. The rearrangement uses TRBV19 and TRBJ1-2; D is possibly TRBD1 (5 bases). Germline V gives CDR1 LNHDA, CDR2 SQIVND (reference sequence). The CDR3 runs 14 residues. The V end was cut by 7 bases, the J end by 4 bases, with 16 bases between.

J is TRBJ1-2 and V is TRBV2; TRBD1 agrees at 9 bases. Germline trimming cut 4 bases from V and 1 base from J; bases unmatched to any gene: 4. The germline V gene encodes CDR1 SNHLY and CDR2 FYNNEI. The CDR3 sequence is 15 residues long. The CDR3 loop reads CASSVGQGNNYGYTF. The CDR3 DNA follows: TGTGCCAGCAGTGTTGGACAGGGGAATAACTATGGCTACACCTTC.

The chain combines TRBV11-2 with TRBJ2-7, with 7 bases fitting TRBD2. CDR3 length equals 15 residues. CDR1 is SGHAT and CDR2 is FQNNGV in the germline V gene. V lost 4 bases, J lost 4 bases, and 10 bases stayed unmatched. This chain's CDR3 is CASSSRLAQLYEQYF. For the CDR3, the DNA is TGTGCCAGCAGCTCCCGACTAGCCCAGTTATACGAGCAGTACTTC.

The chain uses TRBV5-1 and TRBJ1-1; D remains ambiguous. Germline CDR1 is SGHRS and CDR2 is YFSETQ. The CDR3 sequence is 14 residues long. Trimming pared 6 bases from V and 0 bases from J, leaving 12 bases between. In DNA form, the CDR3 reads TGCGCCAGCACGGCGGGCAGGATGAACACTGAAGCTTTCTTT. Protein product: CASTAGRMNTEAFF. The full variable domain, completed using reference TRBV5-1 and TRBJ1-1, is KAGVTQTPRYLIKTRGQQVTLSCSPISGHRSVSWYQQTPGQGLQFLFEYFSETQRNKGNFPGRFSGRQFSNSRSEMNVSTLELGDSALYLCASTAGRMNTEAFFGQGTRLTVV.

The rearrangement links TRBV7-9 to TRBJ2-6; a possible D gene is TRBD1 (6 bases). The CDR3 sequence is 17 residues long. CDR1 SEHNR and CDR2 FQNEAQ come from the germline V gene (reference sequence). V lost 3 bases to trimming and J lost 0 bases, with 12 bases between them. The CDR3 loop reads CASSFDRSGSGANVLTF. CDR3 nucleotide sequence: TGTGCCAGCAGCTTCGACAGGTCGGGCTCTGGGGCCAACGTCCTGACTTTC.

The chain recombines TRBV6-5 with TRBJ1-2; D is ambiguous. Germline V gene sequence: CDR1 MNHEY, CDR2 SVGAGI. This CDR3 spans 15 amino acids. The germline V and J ends were trimmed by 0 bases and 6 bases, with 14 bases remaining between them. The CDR3 reads CASSYSWRGVNGYTF. The CDR3 DNA sequence: TGTGCCAGCAGTTACTCTTGGCGAGGAGTGAATGGCTACACCTTC.

The gene calls are TRBV4-1 and TRBJ1-5; D is unclear. CDR3 length: 13 amino acids. V was shortened by 0 bases and J by 7 bases, with 7 bases between the two germline ends. Germline values: CDR1 MGHRA, CDR2 YSYEKL. CDR3 protein: CASSQDPIQPQHF. CDR3 DNA sequence: TGCGCCAGCAGCCAAGATCCTATACAGCCCCAGCATTTT.

The V gene is TRBV28, the J gene TRBJ1-6, with 7 bases identical to TRBD1. Germline-derived CDR1 and CDR2 are MDHEN and SYDVKM. Germline trimming cut 2 bases from V and 9 bases from J; bases unmatched to any gene: 4. The CDR3 totals 14 residues. CDR3 sequence reads: CASSLGTGASPLHF. CDR3 in DNA: TGTGCCAGCAGTTTAGGTACAGGGGCTTCACCCCTCCACTTT.